This section outlines one T cell receptor beta chain sequence together with its context. The antigen is unknown. Each and every patient relapsed after autologous stem cell transplantation, and patients got differing brentuximab vedotin exposure. Best overall response was complete response, partial response or progressive disease in these relapsed/refractory classical Hodgkin lymphoma patients. The CDR3 sequence is 16 residues long. Germline V gives CDR1 MGHRA, CDR2 YSYEKL. The trim removed 1 base at V and 0 bases at J, leaving 4 bases unmatched. The data were taken from a study of PD-1 blockade in classical Hodgkin lymphoma. Only in-frame clones appear in the TCRdb table, and some are missing; sequencing was by immunoSEQ multiplex PCR. The top ten clones hold over 2.5% of a sample with about 93,000 clones, approximately 91% of them seen once. Regarding the study as a whole: Complete responders possessed baseline diversity comparable to newly diagnosed patients.

The genes are TRBV4-1 and TRBJ2-7, with 9 positions matching TRBD2. Source: peripheral blood mononuclear cells (PBMCs), taken before the second cycle of nivolumab. The source of this sequence is a human donor with classical Hodgkin lymphoma. CDR3 sequence: CASSQAWTSDSYEQYF. In DNA form, the CDR3 reads TGCGCCAGCAGCCAAGCCTGGACTAGCGACTCCTACGAGCAGTACTTC.